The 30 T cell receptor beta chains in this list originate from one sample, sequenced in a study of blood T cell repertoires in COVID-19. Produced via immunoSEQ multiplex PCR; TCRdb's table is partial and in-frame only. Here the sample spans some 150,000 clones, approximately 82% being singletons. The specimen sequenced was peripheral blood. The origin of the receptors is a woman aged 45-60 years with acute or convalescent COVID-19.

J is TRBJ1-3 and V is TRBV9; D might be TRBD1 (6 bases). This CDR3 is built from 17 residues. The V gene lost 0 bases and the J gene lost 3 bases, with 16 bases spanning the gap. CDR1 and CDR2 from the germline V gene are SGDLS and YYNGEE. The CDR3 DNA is TGTGCCAGCAGCGTAGAGGTCGCAGGGGTTTTTGGAAACACCATATATTTT. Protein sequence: CASSVEVAGVFGNTIYF.

The CDR3 loop is CASRHESVNYGYTF. Here the CDR3 DNA reads TGTGCCAGTAGGCATGAGTCGGTTAACTATGGCTACACCTTC. The V gene is TRBV19, the J gene TRBJ1-2; unclear D gene. This CDR3 is built from 14 residues. CDR1 and CDR2 from the germline V gene are LNHDA and SQIVND (reference sequence). Trimming stripped 6 bases from V and 1 base from J, with 12 bases between.

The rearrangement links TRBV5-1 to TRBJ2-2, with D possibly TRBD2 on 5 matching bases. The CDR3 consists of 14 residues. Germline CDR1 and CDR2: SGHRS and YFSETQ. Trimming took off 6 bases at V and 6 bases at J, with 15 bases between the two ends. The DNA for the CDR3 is TGCGCCAGCAACACCCTGGGAGTCGCCGGGGAGCTGTTTTTT. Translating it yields CASNTLGVAGELFF.

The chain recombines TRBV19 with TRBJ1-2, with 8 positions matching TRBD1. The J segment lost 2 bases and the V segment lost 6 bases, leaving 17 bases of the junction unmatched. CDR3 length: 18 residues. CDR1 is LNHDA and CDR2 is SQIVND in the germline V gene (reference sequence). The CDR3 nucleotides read TGTGCCAGTAGAGCTCTCCGGGACAGGTTAAGGGCAAACTATGGCTACACCTTC. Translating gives CASRALRDRLRANYGYTF.

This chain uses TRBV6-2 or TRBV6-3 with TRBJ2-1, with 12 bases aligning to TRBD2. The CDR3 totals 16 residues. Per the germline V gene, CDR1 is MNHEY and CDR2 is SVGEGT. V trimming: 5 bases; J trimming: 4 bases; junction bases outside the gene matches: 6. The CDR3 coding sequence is TGTGCCAGCAGTAAACCTAGCGGGGGGGATTACAATGAGCAGTTCTTC. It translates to CASSKPSGGDYNEQFF.

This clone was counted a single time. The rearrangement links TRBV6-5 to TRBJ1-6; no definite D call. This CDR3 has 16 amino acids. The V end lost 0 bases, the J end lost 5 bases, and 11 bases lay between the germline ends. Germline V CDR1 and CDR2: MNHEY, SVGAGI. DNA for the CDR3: TGTGCCAGCAGTTACTCAGGCAGGCTACATAATTCACCCCTCCACTTT. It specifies CASSYSGRLHNSPLHF.

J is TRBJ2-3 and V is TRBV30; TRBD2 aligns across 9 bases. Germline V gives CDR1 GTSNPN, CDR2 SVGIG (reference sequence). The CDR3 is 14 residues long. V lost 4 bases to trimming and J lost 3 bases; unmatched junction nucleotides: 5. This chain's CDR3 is CAWTPLAGTDTQYF. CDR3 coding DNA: TGTGCCTGGACCCCCCTAGCGGGAACAGATACGCAGTATTTT.

In DNA, the CDR3 is TGCGCCAGCAGCGGCGACAGGGGGCATGCAGATACGCAGTATTTT. It codes for CASSGDRGHADTQYF. The V call is TRBV5-1, the J call TRBJ2-3, with TRBD1 matching 10 bases. CDR3 length equals 15 residues. The germline gives CDR1 SGHRS, CDR2 YFSETQ. Unmatched junction bases numbered 6, after V lost 4 bases and J lost 4 bases.

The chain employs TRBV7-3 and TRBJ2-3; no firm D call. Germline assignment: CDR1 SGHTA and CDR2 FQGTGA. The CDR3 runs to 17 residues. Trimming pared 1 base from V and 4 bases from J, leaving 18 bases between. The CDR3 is CASSLSFAGSFSDTQYF. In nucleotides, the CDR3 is TGTGCCAGCAGCTTAAGTTTCGCAGGTAGTTTCTCAGATACGCAGTATTTT.

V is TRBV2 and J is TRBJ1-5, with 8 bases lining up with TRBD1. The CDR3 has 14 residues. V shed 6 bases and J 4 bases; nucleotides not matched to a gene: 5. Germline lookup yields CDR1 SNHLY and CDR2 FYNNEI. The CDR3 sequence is CASRKTGENQPQHF. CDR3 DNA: TGTGCCAGCAGGAAGACAGGGGAAAATCAGCCCCAGCATTTT.

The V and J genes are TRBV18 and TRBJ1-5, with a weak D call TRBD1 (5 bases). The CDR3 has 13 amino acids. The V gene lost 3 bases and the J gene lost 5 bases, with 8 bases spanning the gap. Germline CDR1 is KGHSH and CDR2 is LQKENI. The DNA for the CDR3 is TGTGCCAGCTCACCCGCAGGGTATCAGCCCCAGCATTTT. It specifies CASSPAGYQPQHF.

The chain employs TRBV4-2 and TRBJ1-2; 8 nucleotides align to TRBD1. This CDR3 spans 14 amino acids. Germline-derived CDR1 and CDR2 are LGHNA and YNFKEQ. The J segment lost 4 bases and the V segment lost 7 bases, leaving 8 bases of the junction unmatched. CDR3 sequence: CASTQGADSYGYTF. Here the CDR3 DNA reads TGTGCCAGCACCCAGGGGGCTGATTCCTATGGCTACACCTTC.

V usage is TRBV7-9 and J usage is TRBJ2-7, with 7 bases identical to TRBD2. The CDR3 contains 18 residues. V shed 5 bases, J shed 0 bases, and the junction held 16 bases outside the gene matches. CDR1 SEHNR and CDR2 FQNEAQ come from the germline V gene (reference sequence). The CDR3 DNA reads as TGTGCCAGCAGCCCGTACCGGGACCAGGGACTACACTCCTACGAGCAGTACTTC. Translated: CASSPYRDQGLHSYEQYF.

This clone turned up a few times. The CDR3 nucleotides are TGTGCCAGCAAGGGGTGGGTGAACACTGAAGCTTTCTTT. Protein: CASKGWVNTEAFF. The rearrangement links TRBV2 to TRBJ1-1, with D possibly TRBD1 on 5 matching bases. V lost 7 bases and J 0 bases, leaving 9 bases between the germline ends. The CDR3 runs to 13 residues. Germline loops: CDR1 SNHLY, CDR2 FYNNEI.

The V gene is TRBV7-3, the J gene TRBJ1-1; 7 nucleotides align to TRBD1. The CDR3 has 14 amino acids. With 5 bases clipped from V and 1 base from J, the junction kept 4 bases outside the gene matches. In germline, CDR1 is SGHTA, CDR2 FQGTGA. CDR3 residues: CASSKGQANTEAFF. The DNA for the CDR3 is TGTGCCAGCAGCAAAGGACAGGCGAACACTGAAGCTTTCTTT.

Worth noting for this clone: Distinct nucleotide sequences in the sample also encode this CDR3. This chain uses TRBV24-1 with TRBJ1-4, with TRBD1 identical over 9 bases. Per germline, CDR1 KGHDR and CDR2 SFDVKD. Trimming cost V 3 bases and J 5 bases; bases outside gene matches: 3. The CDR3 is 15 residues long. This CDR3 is CATSDGGTGNEKLFF. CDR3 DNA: TGTGCCACCAGTGATGGAGGGACAGGGAATGAAAAACTGTTTTTT.

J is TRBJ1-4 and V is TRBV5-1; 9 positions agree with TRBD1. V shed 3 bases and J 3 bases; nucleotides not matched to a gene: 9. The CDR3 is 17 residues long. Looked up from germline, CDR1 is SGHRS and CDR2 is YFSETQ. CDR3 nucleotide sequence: TGCGCCAGCAGCTACCGTTTACAGGGGGCGTCTAATGAAAAACTGTTTTTT. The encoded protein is CASSYRLQGASNEKLFF.

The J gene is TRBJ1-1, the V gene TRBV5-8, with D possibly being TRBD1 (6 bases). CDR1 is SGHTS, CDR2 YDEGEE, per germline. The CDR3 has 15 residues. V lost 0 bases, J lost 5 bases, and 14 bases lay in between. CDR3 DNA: TGTGCCAGCAGCTTGGGCGGGGGGGCGCAGACTGAAGCTTTCTTT. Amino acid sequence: CASSLGGGAQTEAFF.

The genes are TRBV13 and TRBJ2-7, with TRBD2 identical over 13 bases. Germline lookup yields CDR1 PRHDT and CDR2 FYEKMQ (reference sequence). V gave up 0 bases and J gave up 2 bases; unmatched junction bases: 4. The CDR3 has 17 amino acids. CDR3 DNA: TGTGCCAGCAGCTTAGGACTAGCGGGAGGGTTCCCCTACGAGCAGTACTTC. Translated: CASSLGLAGGFPYEQYF.

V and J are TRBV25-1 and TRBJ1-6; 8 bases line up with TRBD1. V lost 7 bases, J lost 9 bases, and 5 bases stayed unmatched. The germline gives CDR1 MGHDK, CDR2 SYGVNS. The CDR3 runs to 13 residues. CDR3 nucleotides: TGTGCCAGCACTGACAGGGGTGGTTCACCCCTCCACTTT. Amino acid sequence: CASTDRGGSPLHF.

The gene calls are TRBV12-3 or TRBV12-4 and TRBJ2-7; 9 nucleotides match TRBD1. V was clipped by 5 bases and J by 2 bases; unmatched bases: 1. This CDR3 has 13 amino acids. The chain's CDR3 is CASSRDRAYEQYF. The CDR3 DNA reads TGTGCCAGCAGTAGGGACAGGGCCTACGAGCAGTACTTC.

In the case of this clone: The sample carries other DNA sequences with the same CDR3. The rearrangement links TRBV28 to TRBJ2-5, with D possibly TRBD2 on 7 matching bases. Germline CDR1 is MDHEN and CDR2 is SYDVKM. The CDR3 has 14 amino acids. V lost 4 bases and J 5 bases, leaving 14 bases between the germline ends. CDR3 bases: TGTGCCAGCAGTTCTACCGGGGGGCAGGAGACCCAGTACTTC. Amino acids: CASSSTGGQETQYF.

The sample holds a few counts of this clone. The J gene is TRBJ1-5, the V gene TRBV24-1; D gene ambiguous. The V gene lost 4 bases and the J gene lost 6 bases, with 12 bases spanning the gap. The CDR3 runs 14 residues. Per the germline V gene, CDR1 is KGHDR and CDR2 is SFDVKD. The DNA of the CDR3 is TGTGCCACCAGTGACCCAAGCGAGCTTCAGCCCCAGCATTTT. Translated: CATSDPSELQPQHF.

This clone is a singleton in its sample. The CDR3 sequence: CASSNRQGRGTEAFF. The CDR3 DNA follows: TGTGCCAGCAGTAACAGACAGGGAAGGGGCACTGAAGCTTTCTTT. The chain employs TRBV25-1 and TRBJ1-1; 7 bases match TRBD1. Germline lookup yields CDR1 MGHDK and CDR2 SYGVNS. The V and J ends lost 5 bases and 4 bases, in that order; junction bases with no gene match: 10. The CDR3 sequence is 15 residues long.

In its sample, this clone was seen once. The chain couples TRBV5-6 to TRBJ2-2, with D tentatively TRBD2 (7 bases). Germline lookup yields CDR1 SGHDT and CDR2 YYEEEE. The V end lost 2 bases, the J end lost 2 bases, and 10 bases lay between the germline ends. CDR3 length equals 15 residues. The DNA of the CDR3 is TGTGCCAGCAGCTTCCGCGGGGGCAACACCGGGGAGCTGTTTTTT. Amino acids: CASSFRGGNTGELFF.

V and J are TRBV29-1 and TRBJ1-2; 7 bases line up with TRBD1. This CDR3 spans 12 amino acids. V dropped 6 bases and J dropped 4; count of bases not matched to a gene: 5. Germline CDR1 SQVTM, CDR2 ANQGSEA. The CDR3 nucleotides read TGCAGCGTGAATTCAGGGGGCTATGGCTACACCTTC. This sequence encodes CSVNSGGYGYTF.

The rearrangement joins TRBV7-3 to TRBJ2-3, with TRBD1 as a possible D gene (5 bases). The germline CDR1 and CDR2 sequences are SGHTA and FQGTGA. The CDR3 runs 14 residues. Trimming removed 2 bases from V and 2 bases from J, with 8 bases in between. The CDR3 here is CASSLGANTDTQYF. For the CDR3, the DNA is TGTGCCAGCAGCTTAGGGGCTAACACAGATACGCAGTATTTT. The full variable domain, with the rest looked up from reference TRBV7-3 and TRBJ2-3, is GAGVSQTPSNKVTEKGKYVELRCDPISGHTALYWYRQSLGQGPEFLIYFQGTGAADDSGLPNDRFFAVRPEGSVSTLKIQRTERGDSAVYLCASSLGANTDTQYFGPGTRLTVL.

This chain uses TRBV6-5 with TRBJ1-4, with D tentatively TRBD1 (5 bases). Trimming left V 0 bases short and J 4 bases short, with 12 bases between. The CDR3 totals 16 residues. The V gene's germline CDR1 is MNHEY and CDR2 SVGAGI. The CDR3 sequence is CASSYSTQAHNEKLFF. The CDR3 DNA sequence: TGTGCCAGCAGTTACTCGACACAGGCCCATAATGAAAAACTGTTTTTT.

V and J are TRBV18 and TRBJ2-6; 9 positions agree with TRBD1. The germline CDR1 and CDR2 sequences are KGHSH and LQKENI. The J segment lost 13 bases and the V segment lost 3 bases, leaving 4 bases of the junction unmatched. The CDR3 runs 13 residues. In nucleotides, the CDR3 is TGTGCCAGCTCACCCGGGACAGGGATTGTCCTGACTTTC. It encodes CASSPGTGIVLTF.

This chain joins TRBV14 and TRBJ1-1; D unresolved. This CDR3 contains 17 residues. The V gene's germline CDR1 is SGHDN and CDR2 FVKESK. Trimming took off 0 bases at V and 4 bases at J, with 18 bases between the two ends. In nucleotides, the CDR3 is TGTGCCAGCAGCCAAGATCTCATCGTCGGAGGGAGCACTGAAGCTTTCTTT. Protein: CASSQDLIVGGSTEAFF. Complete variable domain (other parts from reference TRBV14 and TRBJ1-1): EAGVTQFPSHSVIEKGQTVTLRCDPISGHDNLYWYRRVMGKEIKFLLHFVKESKQDESGMPNNRFLAERTGGTYSTLKVQPAELEDSGVYFCASSQDLIVGGSTEAFFGQGTRLTVV.